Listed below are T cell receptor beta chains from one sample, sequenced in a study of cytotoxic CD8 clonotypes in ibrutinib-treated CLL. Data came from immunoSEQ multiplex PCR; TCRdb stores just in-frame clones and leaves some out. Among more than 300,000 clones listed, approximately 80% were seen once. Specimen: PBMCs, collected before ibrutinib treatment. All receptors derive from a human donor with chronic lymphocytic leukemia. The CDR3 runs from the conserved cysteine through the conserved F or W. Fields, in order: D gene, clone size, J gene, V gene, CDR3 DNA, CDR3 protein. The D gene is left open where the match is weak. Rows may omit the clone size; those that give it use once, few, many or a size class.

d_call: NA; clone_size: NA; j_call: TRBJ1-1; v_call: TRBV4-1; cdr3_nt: TGCGCCAGCACGGGGGAGGCCCCCAACGTAGCGAACACTGAAGCTTTCTTT; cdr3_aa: CASTGEAPNVANTEAFF
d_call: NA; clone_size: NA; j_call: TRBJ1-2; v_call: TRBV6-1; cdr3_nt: TGTGCCAGCAGTGAATTTTGGGGGCGGGACTATGGCTACACCTTC; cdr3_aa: CASSEFWGRDYGYTF
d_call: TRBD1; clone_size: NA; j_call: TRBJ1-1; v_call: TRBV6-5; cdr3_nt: TGTGCCAGCAGTCCCAGGGGGCGAATGGCTTTCTTT; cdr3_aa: CASSPRGRMAFF
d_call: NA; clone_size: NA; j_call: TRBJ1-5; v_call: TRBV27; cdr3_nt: TGTGCCAGCAGCCGAGATCAGCCCCAGCATTTT; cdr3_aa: CASSRDQPQHF
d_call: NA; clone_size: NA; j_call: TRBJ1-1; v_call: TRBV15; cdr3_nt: TGTGCCACCAGCAGAGAGTTGTCGGGCACTGAAGCTTTCTTT; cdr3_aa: CATSRELSGTEAFF
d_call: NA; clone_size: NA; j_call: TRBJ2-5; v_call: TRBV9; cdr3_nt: TGTGCCAGCAGCGTAGTTGGCGGGCAAGAGACCCAGTACTTC; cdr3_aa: CASSVVGGQETQYF
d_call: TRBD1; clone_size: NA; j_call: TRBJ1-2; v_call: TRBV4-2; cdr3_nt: TGTGCCAGCAGCCCCGAGACAGGGAGCTATGGCTACACCTTC; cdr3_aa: CASSPETGSYGYTF
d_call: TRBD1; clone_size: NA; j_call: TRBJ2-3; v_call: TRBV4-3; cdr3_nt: TGCGCCAGCAGCCAGCGACAGGGGGCAGATACGCAGTATTTT; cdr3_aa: CASSQRQGADTQYF
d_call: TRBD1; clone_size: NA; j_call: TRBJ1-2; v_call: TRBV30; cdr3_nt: TGTGCCTGGTACTCTGACAGGGACTACACCTTC; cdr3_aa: CAWYSDRDYTF
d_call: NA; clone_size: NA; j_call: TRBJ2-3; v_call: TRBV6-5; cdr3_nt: TGTGCCAGCAGTTACGTGAGGGCCGGCACAGATACGCAGTATTTT; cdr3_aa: CASSYVRAGTDTQYF
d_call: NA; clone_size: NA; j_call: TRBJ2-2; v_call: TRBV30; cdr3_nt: TGTGCCTGGAGTGTACGGATGACCGGGGAGCTGTTTTTT; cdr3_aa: CAWSVRMTGELFF
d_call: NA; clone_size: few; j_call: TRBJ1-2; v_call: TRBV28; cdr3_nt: TGTGCCAGCAGTCCTCCAGGGGTAGGTGGCTACACCTTC; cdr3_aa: CASSPPGVGGYTF
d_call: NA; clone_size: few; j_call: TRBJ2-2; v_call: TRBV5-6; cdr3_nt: TGTGCCAGCAGCTTTAACGGGGAGCTGTTTTTT; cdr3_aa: CASSFNGELFF
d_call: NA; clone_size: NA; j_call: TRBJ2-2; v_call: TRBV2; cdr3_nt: TGTGCCAGCAGTAGGACTTTTCTCGGGGAGCTGTTTTTT; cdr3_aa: CASSRTFLGELFF
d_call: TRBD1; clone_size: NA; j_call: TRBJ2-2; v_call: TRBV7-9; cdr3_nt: TGTGCCAGCAGCACCCGGACAGGGCTCAACACCGGGGAGCTGTTTTTT; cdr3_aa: CASSTRTGLNTGELFF
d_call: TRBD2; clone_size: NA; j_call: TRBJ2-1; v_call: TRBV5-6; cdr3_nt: TGTGCCAGCAGCTTGCTGGTAGCGGGCTACAATGAGCAGTTCTTC; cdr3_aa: CASSLLVAGYNEQFF
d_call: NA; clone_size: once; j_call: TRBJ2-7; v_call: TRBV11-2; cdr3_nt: TGTGCCAGCAGCTTAGATCTGGGGCACGGGAAGAGCTCCTACGAGCAGTACTTC; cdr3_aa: CASSLDLGHGKSSYEQYF
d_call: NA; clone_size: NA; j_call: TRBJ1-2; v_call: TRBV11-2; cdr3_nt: TGTGCCAGCAGCTTAGTTCCGGGTTGGAATTACGGCTACACCTTC; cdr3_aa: CASSLVPGWNYGYTF
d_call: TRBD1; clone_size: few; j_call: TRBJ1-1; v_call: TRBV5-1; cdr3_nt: TGCGCCAGCAGTGAACAGGGGGACCAAGCTTTCTTT; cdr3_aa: CASSEQGDQAFF
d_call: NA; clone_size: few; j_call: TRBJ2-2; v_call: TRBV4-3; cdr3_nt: TGCGCCAGCAGCCAAGGTTTAGGGGGGAACACCGGGGAGCTGTTTTTT; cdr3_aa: CASSQGLGGNTGELFF
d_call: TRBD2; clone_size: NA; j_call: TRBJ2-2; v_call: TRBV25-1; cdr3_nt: TGTGCCAGCAGCCTCTCCGGGACTAGCCTTCGTGGGGAGCTGTTTTTT; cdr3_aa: CASSLSGTSLRGELFF
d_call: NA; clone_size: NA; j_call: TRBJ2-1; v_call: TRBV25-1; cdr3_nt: TGTGCCAGCGGCCGCGTTTTGAATGAGCAGTTCTTC; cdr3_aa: CASGRVLNEQFF
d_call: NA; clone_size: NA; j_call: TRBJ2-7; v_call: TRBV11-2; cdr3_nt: TGTGCCAGCAGCTTAGATCCAGGGAACGAGCAGTACTTC; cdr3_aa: CASSLDPGNEQYF
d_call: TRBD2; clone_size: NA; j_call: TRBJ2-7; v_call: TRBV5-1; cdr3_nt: TGCGCCAGCAGTATAGCGGGAGGGCCCTACGAGCAGTACTTC; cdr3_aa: CASSIAGGPYEQYF
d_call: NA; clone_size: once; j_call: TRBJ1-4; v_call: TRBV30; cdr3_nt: TGTGCCTGGAGTGACAGGGTTGAAAAACTGTTTTTT; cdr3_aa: CAWSDRVEKLFF
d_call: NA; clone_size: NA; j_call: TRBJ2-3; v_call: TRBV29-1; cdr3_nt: TGCAGCGTTGAAGATCAGGTCTTGAGCACAGATACGCAGTATTTT; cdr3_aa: CSVEDQVLSTDTQYF
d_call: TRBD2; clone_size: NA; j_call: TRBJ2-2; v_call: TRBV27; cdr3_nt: TGTGCCAGCAGTCCCCTCCAGGGACTAGCGGGAGTTAGGTTCGCCGGGGAGCTGTTTTTT; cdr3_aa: CASSPLQGLAGVRFAGELFF
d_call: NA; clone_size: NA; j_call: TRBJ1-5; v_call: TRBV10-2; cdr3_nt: TGCGCCAGCCGGGACGGATATAGCAATCAGCCCCAGCATTTT; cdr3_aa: CASRDGYSNQPQHF
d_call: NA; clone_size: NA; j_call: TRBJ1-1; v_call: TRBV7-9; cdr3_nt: TGTGCCAGCAGCTTGGCCCCTCCAGGGTTCGAGACTGAAGCTTTCTTT; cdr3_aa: CASSLAPPGFETEAFF
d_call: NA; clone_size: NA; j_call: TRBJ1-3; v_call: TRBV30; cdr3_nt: TGTGCCTGGAGTAATAACAGGGCCCAAAACACCATATATTTT; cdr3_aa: CAWSNNRAQNTIYF